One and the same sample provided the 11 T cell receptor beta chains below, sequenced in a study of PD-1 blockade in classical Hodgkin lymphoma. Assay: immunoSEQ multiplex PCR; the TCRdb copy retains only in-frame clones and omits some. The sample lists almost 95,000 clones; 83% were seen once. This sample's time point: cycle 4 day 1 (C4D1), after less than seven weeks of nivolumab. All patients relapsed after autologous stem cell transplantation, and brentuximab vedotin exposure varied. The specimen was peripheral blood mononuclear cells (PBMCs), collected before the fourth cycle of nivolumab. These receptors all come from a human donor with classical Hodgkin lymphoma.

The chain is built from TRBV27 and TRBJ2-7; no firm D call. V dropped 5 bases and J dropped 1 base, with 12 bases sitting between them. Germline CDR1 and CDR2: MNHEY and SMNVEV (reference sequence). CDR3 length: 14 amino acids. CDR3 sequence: CASSPSVGSYEQYF. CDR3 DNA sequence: TGTGCCAGCAGTCCCTCGGTGGGATCCTACGAGCAGTACTTC.

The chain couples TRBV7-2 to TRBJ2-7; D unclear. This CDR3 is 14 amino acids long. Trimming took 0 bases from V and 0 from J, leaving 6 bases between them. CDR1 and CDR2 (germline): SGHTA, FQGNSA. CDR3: CASSLAVGSYEQYF. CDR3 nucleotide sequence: TGTGCCAGCAGCTTAGCGGTGGGCTCCTACGAGCAGTACTTC.

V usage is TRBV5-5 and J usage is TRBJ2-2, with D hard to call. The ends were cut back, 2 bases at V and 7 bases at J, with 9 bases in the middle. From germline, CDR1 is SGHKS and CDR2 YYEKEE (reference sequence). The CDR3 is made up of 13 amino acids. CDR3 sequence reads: CASSFVLSGELFF. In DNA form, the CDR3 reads TGTGCCAGCAGCTTCGTACTAAGCGGGGAGCTGTTTTTT.

The DNA of the CDR3 is TGCGCCAGCAGCCGCGACGTTGCAACTAATGAAAAACTGTTTTTT. Translating gives CASSRDVATNEKLFF. The chain carries TRBV5-1 and TRBJ1-4; no definite D call. The CDR3 has 15 residues. Looked up from germline, CDR1 is SGHRS and CDR2 is YFSETQ. With 4 bases removed from V and 0 bases from J, the gap between germline ends came to 10 bases.

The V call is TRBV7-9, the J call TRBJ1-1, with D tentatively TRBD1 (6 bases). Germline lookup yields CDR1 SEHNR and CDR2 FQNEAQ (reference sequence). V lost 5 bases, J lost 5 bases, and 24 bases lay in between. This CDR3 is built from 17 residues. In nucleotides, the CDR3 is TGTGCCAGCAGCCACACTCCCGGGACACGAATGGGGACTGAAGCTTTCTTT. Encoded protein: CASSHTPGTRMGTEAFF.

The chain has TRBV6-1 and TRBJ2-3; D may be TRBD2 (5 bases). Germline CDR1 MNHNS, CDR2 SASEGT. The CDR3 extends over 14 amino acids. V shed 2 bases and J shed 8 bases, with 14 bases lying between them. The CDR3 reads CASSERPGFGTQYF. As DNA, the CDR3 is TGTGCCAGCAGTGAAAGGCCGGGGTTTGGTACGCAGTATTTT.

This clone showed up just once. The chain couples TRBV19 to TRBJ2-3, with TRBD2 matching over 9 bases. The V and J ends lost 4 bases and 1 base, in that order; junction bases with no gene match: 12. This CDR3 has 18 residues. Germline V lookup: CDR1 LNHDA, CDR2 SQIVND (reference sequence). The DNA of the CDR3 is TGTGCCAGTAGTACGGGGTCTAGAGCGGGAGGTGGCACAGATACGCAGTATTTT. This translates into CASSTGSRAGGGTDTQYF.

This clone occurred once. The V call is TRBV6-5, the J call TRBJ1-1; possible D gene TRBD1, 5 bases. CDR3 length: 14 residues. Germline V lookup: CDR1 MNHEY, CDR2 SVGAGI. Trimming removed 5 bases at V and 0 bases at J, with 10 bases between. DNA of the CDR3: TGTGCCAGCAGTAAGACAGTAATGAACACTGAAGCTTTCTTT. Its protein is CASSKTVMNTEAFF.

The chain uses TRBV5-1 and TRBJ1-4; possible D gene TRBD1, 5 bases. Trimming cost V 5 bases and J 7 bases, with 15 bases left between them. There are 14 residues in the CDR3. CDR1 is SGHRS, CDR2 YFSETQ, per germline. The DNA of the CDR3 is TGCGCCAGCAGGGAGGGACGTACGGCTGAAAAACTGTTTTTT. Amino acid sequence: CASREGRTAEKLFF.

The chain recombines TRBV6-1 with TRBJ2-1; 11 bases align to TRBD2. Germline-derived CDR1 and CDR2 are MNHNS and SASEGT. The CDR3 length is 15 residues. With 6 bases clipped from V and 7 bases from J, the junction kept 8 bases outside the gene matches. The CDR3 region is CASRELAGVGNEQFF. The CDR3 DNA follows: TGTGCCAGCAGGGAACTAGCGGGAGTCGGTAATGAGCAGTTCTTC.

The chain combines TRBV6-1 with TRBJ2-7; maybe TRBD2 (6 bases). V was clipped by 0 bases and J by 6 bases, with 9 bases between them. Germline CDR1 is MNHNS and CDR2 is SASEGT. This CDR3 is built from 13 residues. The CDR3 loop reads CASSEARGGEQYF. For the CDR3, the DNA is TGTGCCAGCAGTGAAGCGCGGGGTGGCGAGCAGTACTTC.